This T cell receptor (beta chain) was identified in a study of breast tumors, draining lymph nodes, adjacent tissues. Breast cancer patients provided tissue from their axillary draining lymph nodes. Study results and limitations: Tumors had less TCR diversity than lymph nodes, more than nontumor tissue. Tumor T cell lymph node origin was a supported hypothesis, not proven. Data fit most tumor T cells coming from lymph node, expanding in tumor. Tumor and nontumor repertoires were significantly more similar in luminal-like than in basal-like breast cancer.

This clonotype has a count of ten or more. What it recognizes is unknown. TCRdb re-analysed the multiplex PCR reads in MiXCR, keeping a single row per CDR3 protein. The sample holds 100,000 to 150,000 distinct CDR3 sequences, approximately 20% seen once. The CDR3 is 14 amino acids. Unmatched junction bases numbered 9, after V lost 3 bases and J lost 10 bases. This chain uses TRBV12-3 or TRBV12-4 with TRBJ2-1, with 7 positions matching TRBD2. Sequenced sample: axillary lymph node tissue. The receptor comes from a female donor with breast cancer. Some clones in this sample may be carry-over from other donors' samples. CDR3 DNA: TGTGCCAGCAGTTTCGGTCCATTCGGGGGGGAGCAGTTCTTC. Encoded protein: CASSFGPFGGEQFF.